Below, 14 T cell receptor beta chains from the same sample are listed, as sequenced in a study of OX40 agonist ivuxolimab in advanced cancers. Here immunoSEQ multiplex PCR was the method, and the copy in TCRdb shows in-frame clones only, minus some. The top ten hold 33% of the sample, which has 15,000 to 20,000 clones, 73% seen once. This specimen was CD4+ or CD8+ T cells sorted from blood, taken in a trial of the OX40 agonist ivuxolimab. Receptors were obtained from an adult with an advanced solid tumor such as melanoma, head and neck, liver or kidney cancer.

The chain uses TRBV27 and TRBJ2-5, with TRBD2 identical over 13 bases. The assigned J gene may be wrong: the sequence end matches TRBJ2-7 better. CDR1 MNHEY and CDR2 SMNVEV come from the germline V gene (reference sequence). The CDR3 has 17 amino acids. CDR3 amino acids: CASSSPGLAGSLHEQYF. The CDR3 bases are TGTGCCAGCAGTTCTCCGGGACTAGCGGGGTCTCTGCACGAGCAGTACTTC.

This clone appeared once. This rearrangement joins TRBV6-1 to TRBJ2-7, with a possible D match to TRBD1 (5 bases). Germline V lookup: CDR1 MNHNS, CDR2 SASEGT. V was clipped by 2 bases and J by 3 bases, with 14 bases between them. CDR3 length equals 15 residues. CDR3 region: CASSESDMGGYEQYF. CDR3 bases: TGTGCCAGCAGTGAATCGGACATGGGCGGCTACGAGCAGTACTTC.

The rearrangement uses TRBV6-5 and TRBJ1-5; no clear D gene. CDR3 length: 15 residues. V lost 6 bases and J lost 4, with 16 bases in between. Germline CDR1 is MNHEY and CDR2 is SVGAGI. The CDR3 spells CASSPSRHGNQPQHF. DNA for the CDR3: TGTGCCAGCAGCCCAAGCCGACACGGGAATCAGCCCCAGCATTTT.

The chain is built from TRBV28 and TRBJ2-7; D is uncertain. The CDR3 extends over 12 amino acids. Trimming removed 3 bases from V and 2 bases from J, with 5 bases in between. Per the germline V gene, CDR1 is MDHEN and CDR2 is SYDVKM. CDR3 loop: CASSFGPYEQYF. The DNA of the CDR3 is TGTGCCAGCAGTTTTGGCCCCTACGAGCAGTACTTC.

The chain carries TRBV7-9 and TRBJ2-3; 8 bases match TRBD2. V was pared by 6 bases and J by 5 bases, with 4 bases of the junction left unmatched. The CDR3 runs 13 residues. Germline V gene lookup returns CDR1 SEHNR and CDR2 FQNEAQ (reference sequence). The CDR3: CASSGAGEDTQYF. Here the CDR3 DNA reads TGTGCCAGCAGTGGAGCGGGGGAAGATACGCAGTATTTT. The variable domain in full, with the rest retrieved from reference TRBV7-9 and TRBJ2-3, is DTGVSQNPRHKITKRGQNVTFRCDPISEHNRLYWYRQTLGQGPEFLTYFQNEAQLEKSRLLSDRFSAERPKGSFSTLEIQRTEQGDSAMYLCASSGAGEDTQYFGPGTRLTVL.

The CDR3 DNA reads as TGTGCCAGCAGACCGGGACAGGGGGTCGGGCTGGATGAAAAACTGTTTTTT. As protein: CASRPGQGVGLDEKLFF. This rearrangement joins TRBV28 to TRBJ1-4; 11 nucleotides match TRBD1. CDR1 and CDR2 from the germline V gene are MDHEN and SYDVKM. CDR3 length: 17 amino acids. V was clipped by 6 bases and J by 6 bases; unmatched bases: 12.

The genes are TRBV27 and TRBJ1-1; tentative D call: TRBD1 (5 bases). V was trimmed by 0 bases and J by 10 bases, leaving 12 bases between them. Germline-derived CDR1 and CDR2 are MNHEY and SMNVEV (reference sequence). This CDR3 is built from 13 residues. The CDR3 nucleotides read TGTGCCAGCAGTTTATCTGTCAGGGCTTTAGCTTTCTTT. This gives the protein CASSLSVRALAFF.

J is TRBJ2-7 and V is TRBV9, with TRBD1 matching 9 bases. Trimming at V came to 4 bases and at J to 5 bases, leaving 7 bases not matched to a gene. The length of the CDR3 is 14 residues. Germline CDR1 and CDR2: SGDLS and YYNGEE. CDR3 DNA: TGTGCCAGCAGCCCAGGGACAGGGCTGGACGAGCAGTACTTC. This encodes CASSPGTGLDEQYF.

The chain couples TRBV2 to TRBJ2-7; D gene ambiguous. The CDR3 runs to 13 residues. The germline V gene encodes CDR1 SNHLY and CDR2 FYNNEI. The V and J ends lost 3 bases and 0 bases respectively, with 6 bases between them. The CDR3 protein is CASSENSSYEQYF. The CDR3 DNA is TGTGCCAGCAGTGAGAACAGCTCCTACGAGCAGTACTTC.

V gene TRBV7-9 combines with J gene TRBJ2-1, with a possible D match to TRBD2 (5 bases). Looked up from germline, CDR1 is SEHNR and CDR2 is FQNEAQ (reference sequence). This CDR3 is 13 amino acids long. Trimming took off 1 base at V and 8 bases at J, with 9 bases between the two ends. The CDR3: CASSLGTLDEQFF. CDR3 nucleotides: TGTGCCAGCAGCTTAGGGACTCTCGATGAGCAGTTCTTC.

The rearrangement links TRBV27 to TRBJ2-7; 11 bases are a match to TRBD1. Germline V gene data show CDR1 as MNHEY and CDR2 as SMNVEV (reference sequence). This CDR3 is built from 15 residues. Germline trimming cut 8 bases from V and 3 bases from J; bases unmatched to any gene: 9. The CDR3 spells CASHNTGTGGYEQYF. The CDR3 region has the DNA TGTGCCAGCCACAACACCGGGACAGGGGGCTACGAGCAGTACTTC.

The chain carries TRBV2 and TRBJ1-5; unclear D gene. V shed 1 base and J shed 0 bases, with 7 bases lying between them. This CDR3 contains 15 residues. Germline values: CDR1 SNHLY, CDR2 FYNNEI. CDR3 protein: CASSEGQYSNQPQHF. The CDR3 DNA follows: TGTGCCAGCAGTGAAGGACAATATAGCAATCAGCCCCAGCATTTT.

In its sample, this clone was seen a few times. The chain combines TRBV30 with TRBJ1-2; D call uncertain. The germline CDR1 and CDR2 sequences are GTSNPN and SVGIG (reference sequence). V lost 1 base and J lost 5, with 11 bases in between. The CDR3 is made up of 13 amino acids. The CDR3 is CAWSASGAYGYTF. CDR3 DNA: TGTGCCTGGAGTGCCTCAGGAGCTTATGGCTACACCTTC. The complete variable domain, with remaining parts taken from reference TRBV30 and TRBJ1-2, reads SQTIHQWPATLVQPVGSPLSLECTVEGTSNPNLYWYRQAAGRGLQLLFYSVGIGQISSEVPQNLSASRPQDRQFILSSKKLLLSDSGFYLCAWSASGAYGYTFGSGTRLTVV.

This chain joins TRBV4-1 and TRBJ2-1; D is undetermined. This CDR3 spans 12 amino acids. Germline V gene data show CDR1 as MGHRA and CDR2 as YSYEKL. The V and J ends lost 0 bases and 4 bases respectively, with 1 base between them. The CDR3 region has the DNA TGCGCCAGCAGCCAAGATTACAATGAGCAGTTCTTC. Protein product: CASSQDYNEQFF.